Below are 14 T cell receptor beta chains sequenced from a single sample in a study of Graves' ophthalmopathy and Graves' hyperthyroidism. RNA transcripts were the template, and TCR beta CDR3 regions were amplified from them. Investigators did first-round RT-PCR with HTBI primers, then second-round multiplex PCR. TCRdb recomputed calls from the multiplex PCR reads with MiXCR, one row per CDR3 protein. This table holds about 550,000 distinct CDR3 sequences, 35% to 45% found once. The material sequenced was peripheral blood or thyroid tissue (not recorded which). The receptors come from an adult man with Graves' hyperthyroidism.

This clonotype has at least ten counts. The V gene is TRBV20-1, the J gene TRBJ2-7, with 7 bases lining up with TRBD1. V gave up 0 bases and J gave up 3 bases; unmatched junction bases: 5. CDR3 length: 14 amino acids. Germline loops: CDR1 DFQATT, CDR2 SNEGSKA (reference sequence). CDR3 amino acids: CSARESGGSYEQYF. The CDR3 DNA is TGCAGTGCTAGAGAATCAGGGGGAAGCTACGAGCAGTACTTC.

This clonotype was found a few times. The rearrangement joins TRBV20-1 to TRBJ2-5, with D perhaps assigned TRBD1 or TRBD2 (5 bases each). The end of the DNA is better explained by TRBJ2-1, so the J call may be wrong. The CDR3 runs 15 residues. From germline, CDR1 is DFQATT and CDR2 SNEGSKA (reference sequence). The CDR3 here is CSARDQRGVGDEQFF. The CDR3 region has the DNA TGCAGTGCTAGAGATCAGAGGGGTGTGGGAGATGAGCAGTTCTTC.

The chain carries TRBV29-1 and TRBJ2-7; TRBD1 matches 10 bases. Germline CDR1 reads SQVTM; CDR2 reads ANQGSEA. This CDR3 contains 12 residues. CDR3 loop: CRRRDRGYEQYF. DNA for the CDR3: TGCAGACGCCGGGACAGGGGCTACGAGCAGTACTTC.

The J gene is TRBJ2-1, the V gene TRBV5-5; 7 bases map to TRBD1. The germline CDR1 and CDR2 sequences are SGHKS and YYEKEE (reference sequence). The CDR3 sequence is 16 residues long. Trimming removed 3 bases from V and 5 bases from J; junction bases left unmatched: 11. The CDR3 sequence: CASSYSPGQRHNEQFF. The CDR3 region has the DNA TGTGCCAGCAGCTATTCTCCGGGACAGCGCCACAATGAGCAGTTCTTC.

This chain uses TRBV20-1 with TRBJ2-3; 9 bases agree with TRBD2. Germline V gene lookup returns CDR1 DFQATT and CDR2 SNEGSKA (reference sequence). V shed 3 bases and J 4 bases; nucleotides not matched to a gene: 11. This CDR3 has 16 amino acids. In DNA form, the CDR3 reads TGCAGTGCTAGTCGGGTTGGCGGGAGGGGCCCAGATACGCAGTATTTT. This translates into CSASRVGGRGPDTQYF.

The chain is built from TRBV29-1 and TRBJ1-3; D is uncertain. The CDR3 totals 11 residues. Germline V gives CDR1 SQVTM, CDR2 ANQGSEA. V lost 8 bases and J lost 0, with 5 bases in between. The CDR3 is CSPGSGNTIYF. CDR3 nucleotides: TGCAGCCCAGGCTCTGGAAACACCATATATTTT.

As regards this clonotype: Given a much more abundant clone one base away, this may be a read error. DNA for the CDR3: TGTGCCAGCAGCTTGTCCTGCAACTCCTACGAGCAGTACTTC. It is translated as CASSLSCNSYEQYF. This chain uses TRBV5-4 with TRBJ2-7; no firm D call. Trimming cost V 1 base and J 0 bases, with 8 bases left between them. Germline V gives CDR1 SGHNT, CDR2 YYREEE (reference sequence). CDR3 length equals 14 residues.

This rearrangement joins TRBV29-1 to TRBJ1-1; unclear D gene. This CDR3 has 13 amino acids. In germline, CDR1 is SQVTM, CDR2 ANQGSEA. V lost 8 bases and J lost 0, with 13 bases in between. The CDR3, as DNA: TGCAGCACTCTTCCCGGTGTGAACACTGAAGCTTTCTTT. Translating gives CSTLPGVNTEAFF. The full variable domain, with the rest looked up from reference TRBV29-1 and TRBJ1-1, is SAVISQKPSRDICQRGTSLTIQCQVDSQVTMMFWYRQQPGQSLTLIATANQGSEATYESGFVIDKFPISRPNLTFSTLTVSNMSPEDSSIYLCSTLPGVNTEAFFGQGTRLTVV.

CDR3 protein: CASSFGTAGEQYF. The CDR3 bases are TGTGCCAGCAGCTTTGGGACGGCCGGCGAGCAGTACTTC. J is TRBJ2-7 and V is TRBV5-6, with D possibly being TRBD1 or TRBD2 (5 bases each). The CDR3 runs to 13 residues. Trimming stripped 2 bases from V and 6 bases from J, with 12 bases between. Germline values: CDR1 SGHDT, CDR2 YYEEEE.

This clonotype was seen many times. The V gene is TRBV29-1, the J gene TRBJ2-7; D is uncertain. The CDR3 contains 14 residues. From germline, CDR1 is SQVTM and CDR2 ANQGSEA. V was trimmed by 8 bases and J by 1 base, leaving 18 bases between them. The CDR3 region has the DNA TGCAGCTGCGGAGCGCTTAGTGTATCCTACGAGCAGTACTTC. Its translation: CSCGALSVSYEQYF.

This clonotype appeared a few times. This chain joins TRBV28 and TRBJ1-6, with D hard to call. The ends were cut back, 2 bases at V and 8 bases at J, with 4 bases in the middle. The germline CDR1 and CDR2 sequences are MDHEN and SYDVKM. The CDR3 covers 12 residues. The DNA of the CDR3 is TGTGCCAGCAGTTTAAAATATTCACCCCTCCACTTT. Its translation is CASSLKYSPLHF.

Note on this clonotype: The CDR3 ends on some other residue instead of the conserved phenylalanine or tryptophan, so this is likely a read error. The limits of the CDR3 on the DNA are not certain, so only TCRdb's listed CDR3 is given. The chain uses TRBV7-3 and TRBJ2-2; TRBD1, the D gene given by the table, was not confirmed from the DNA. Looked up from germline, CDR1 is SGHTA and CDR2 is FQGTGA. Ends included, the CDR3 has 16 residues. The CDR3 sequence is CASSLGSGLNTGELVL.

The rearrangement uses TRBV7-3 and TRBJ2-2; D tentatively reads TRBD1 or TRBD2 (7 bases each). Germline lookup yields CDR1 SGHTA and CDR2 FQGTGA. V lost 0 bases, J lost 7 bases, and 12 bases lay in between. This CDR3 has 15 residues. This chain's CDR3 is CASSLTQGGIGELFF. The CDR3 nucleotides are TGTGCCAGCAGCTTAACCCAGGGGGGGATCGGGGAGCTGTTTTTT.

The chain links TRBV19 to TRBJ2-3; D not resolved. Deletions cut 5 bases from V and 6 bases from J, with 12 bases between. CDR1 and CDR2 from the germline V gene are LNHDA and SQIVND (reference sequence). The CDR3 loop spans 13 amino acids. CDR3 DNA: TGTGCCAGTAGTGGCCAAAGTATGGATACGCAGTATTTT. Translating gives CASSGQSMDTQYF.